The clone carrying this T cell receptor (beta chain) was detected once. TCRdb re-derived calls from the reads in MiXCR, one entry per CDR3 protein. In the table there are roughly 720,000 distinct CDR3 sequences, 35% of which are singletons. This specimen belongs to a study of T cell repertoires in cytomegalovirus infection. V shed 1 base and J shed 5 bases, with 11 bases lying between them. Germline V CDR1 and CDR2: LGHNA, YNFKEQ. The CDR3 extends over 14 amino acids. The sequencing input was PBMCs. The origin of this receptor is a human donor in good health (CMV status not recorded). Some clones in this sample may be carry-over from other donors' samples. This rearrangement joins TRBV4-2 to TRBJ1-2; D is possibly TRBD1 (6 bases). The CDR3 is CASSQGARGYGYTF. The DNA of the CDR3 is TGTGCCAGCAGCCAAGGGGCAAGGGGGTATGGCTACACCTTC.